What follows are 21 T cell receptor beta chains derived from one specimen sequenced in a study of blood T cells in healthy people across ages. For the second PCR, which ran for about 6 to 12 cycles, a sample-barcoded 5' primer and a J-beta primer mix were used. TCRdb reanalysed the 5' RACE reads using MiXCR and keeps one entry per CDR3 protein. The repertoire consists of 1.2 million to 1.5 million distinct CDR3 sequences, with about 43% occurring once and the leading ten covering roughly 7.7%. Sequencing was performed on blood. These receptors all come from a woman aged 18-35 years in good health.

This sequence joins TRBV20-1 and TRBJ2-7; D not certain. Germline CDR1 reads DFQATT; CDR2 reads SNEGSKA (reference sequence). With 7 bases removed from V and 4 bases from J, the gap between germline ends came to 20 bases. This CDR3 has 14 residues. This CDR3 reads CSVVSGLKQYEQYF. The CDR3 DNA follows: TGCAGTGTTGTTTCGGGCCTTAAGCAATACGAGCAGTACTTC.

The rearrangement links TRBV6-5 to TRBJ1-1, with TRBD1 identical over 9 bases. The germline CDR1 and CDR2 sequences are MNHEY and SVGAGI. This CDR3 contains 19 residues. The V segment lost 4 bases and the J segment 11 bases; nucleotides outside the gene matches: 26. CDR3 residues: CASSSRIQGAFAQTILAFF. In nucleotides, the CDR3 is TGTGCCAGCAGTTCCCGAATACAGGGGGCGTTTGCCCAAACCATATTGGCTTTCTTT.

In DNA, the CDR3 is TGTGCCAGCAGCCCCCACTACGACAATGAGCAGTTCTTC. Protein product: CASSPHYDNEQFF. The chain has TRBV27 and TRBJ2-1; D uncertain. The CDR3 has 13 amino acids. Trimming pared 6 bases from V and 5 bases from J, leaving 11 bases between. The germline V gene encodes CDR1 MNHEY and CDR2 SMNVEV (reference sequence).

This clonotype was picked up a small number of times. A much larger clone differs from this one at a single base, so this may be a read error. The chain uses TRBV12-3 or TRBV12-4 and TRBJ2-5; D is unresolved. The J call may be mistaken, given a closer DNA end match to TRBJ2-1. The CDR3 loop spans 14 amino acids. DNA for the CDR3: TGTGCCAGCAGTCTGGCAGGTGGTCTAGAGACCCAGTTCTTC. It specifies CASSLAGGLETQFF.

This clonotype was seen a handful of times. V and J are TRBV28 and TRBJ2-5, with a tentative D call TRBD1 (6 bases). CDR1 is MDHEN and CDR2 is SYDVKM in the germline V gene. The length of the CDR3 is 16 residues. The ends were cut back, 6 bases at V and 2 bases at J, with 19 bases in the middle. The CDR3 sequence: CASSSHQAQGQETQYF. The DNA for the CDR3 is TGTGCCAGCAGCTCCCACCAGGCACAGGGTCAAGAGACCCAGTACTTC.

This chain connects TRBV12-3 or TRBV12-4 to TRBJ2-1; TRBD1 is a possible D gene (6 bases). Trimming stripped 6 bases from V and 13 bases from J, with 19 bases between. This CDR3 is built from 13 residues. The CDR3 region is CASSPVGQGTQFF. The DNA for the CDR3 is TGTGCCAGCAGCCCTGTGGGCCAGGGGACCCAGTTCTTC.

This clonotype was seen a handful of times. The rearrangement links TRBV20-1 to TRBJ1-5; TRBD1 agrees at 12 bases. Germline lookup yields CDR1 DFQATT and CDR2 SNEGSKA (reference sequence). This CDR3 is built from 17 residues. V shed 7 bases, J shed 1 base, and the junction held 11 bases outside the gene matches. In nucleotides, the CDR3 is TGCAGTGTTCCGGGACAGGGGGCTCTCGGAAGCAATCAGCCCCAGCATTTT. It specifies CSVPGQGALGSNQPQHF.

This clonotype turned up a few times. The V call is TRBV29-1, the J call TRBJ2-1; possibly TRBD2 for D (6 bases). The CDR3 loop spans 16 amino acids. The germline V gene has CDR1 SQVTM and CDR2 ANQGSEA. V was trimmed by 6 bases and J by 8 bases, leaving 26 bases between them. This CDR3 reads CSVTPPARRAVYEQFF. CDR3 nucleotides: TGCAGCGTCACACCACCAGCGAGGAGGGCCGTGTATGAGCAGTTCTTC.

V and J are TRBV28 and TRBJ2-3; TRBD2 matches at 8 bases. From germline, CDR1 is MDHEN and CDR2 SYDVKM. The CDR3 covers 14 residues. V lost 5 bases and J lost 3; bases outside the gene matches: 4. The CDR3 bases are TGTGCCAGCAGTAAACGGGGGGGAACAGATACGCAGTATTTT. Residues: CASSKRGGTDTQYF.

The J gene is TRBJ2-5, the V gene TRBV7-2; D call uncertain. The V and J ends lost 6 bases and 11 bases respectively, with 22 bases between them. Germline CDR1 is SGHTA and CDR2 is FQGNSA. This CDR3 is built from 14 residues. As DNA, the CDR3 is TGTGCCAGCAGGGGGTCCACCTACTACAATGAGCAGTACTTC. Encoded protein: CASRGSTYYNEQYF. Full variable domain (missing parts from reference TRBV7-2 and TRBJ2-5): GAGVSQSPSNKVTEKGKDVELRCDPISGHTALYWYRQSLGQGLEFLIYFQGNSAPDKSGLPSDRFSAERTGGSVSTLTIQRTQQEDSAVYLCASRGSTYYNEQYFGPGTRLLVL.

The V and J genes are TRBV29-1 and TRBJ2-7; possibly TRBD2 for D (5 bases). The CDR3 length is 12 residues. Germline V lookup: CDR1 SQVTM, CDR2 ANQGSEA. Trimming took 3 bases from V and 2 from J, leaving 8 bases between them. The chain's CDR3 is CSVERAPYEQYF. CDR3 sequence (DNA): TGCAGCGTTGAGAGGGCTCCCTACGAGCAGTACTTC.

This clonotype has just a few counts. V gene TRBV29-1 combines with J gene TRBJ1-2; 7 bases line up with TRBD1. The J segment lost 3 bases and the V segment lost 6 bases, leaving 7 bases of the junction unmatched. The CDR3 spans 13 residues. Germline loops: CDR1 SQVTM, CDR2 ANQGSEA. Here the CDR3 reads CSVATGTDYGYTF. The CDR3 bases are TGCAGCGTGGCGACCGGGACAGACTATGGCTACACCTTC.

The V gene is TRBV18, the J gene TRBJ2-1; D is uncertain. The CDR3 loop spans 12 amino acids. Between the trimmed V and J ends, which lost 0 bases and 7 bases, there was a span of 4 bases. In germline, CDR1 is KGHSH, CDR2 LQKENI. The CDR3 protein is CASSPPANEQFF. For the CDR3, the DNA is TGTGCCAGCTCACCACCCGCGAATGAGCAGTTCTTC.

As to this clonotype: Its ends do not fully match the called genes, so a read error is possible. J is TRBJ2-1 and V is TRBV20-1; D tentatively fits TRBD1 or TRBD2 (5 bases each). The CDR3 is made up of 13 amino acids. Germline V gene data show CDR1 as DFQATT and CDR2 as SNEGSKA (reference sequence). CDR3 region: CSARGGEFNGQFF. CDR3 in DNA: TGCAGTGCTAGAGGAGGGGAGTTCAATGGGCAGTTCTTC.

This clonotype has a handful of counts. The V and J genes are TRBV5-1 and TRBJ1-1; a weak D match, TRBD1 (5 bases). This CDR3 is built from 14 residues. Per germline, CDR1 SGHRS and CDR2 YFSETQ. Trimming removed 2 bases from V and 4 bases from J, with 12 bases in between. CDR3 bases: TGCGCCAGCAGCTTCGGGGACGCGACCACTGAAGCTTTCTTT. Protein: CASSFGDATTEAFF.

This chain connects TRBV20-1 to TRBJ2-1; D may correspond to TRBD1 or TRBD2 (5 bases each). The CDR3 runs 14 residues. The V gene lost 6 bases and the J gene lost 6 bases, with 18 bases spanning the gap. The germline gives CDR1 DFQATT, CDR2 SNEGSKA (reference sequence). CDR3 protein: CSAESGTKPNEQFF. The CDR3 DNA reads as TGCAGTGCCGAATCCGGGACCAAACCCAATGAGCAGTTCTTC.

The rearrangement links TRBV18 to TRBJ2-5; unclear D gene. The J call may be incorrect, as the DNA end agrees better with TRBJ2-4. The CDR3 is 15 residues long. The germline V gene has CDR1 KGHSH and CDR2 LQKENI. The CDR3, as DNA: TGTGCCAGCTCACCCCTCAGGCTAGATAGAAACATTCAGTACTTC. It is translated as CASSPLRLDRNIQYF.

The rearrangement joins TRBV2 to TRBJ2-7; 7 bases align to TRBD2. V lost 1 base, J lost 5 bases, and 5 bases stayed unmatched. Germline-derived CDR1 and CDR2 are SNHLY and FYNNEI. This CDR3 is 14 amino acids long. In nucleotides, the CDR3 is TGTGCCAGCAGTGAAGGGGCGGGAGACCACGAGCAGTACTTC. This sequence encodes CASSEGAGDHEQYF. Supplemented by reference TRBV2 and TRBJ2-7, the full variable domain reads EPEVTQTPSHQVTQMGQEVILRCVPISNHLYFYWYRQILGQKVEFLVSFYNNEISEKSEIFDDQFSVERPDGSNFTLKIRSTKLEDSAMYFCASSEGAGDHEQYFGPGTRLTVT.

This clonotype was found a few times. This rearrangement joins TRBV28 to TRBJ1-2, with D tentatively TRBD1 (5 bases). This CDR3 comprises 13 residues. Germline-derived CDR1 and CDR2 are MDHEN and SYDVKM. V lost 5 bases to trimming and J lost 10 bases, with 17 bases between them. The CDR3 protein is CASSPGTESAYTF. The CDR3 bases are TGTGCCAGCAGTCCCGGGACTGAGTCGGCCTACACCTTC.

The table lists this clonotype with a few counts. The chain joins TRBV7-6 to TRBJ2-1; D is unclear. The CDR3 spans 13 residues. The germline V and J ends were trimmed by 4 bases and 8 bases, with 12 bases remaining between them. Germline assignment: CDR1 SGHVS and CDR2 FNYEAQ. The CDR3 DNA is TGTGCCAGCAGCTCCCCACAGTTATATGAGCAGTTCTTC. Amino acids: CASSSPQLYEQFF.

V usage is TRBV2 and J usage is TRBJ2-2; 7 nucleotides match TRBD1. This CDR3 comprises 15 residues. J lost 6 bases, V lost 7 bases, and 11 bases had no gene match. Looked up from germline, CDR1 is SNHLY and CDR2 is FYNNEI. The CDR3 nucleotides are TGTGCCAGCACAACGGGACAGTTGAATTCCGGGGAGCTGTTTTTT. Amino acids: CASTTGQLNSGELFF.